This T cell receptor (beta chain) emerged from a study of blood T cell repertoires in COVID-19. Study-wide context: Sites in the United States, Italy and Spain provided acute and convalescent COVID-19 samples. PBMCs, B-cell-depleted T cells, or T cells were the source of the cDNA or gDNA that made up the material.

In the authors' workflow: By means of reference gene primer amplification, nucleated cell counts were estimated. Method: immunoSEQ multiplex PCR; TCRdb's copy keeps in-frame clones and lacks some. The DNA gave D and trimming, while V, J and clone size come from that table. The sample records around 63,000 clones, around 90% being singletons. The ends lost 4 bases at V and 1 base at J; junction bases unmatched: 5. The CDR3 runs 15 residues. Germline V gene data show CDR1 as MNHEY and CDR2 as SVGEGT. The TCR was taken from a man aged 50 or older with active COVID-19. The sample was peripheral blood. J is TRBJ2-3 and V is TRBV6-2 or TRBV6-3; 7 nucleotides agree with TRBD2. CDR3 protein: CASSWSGAGTDTQYF. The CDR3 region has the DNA TGTGCCAGCAGTTGGAGCGGGGCTGGCACAGATACGCAGTATTTT.